Listed below are T cell receptor beta chains from one sample, sequenced in a study of OX40 agonist ivuxolimab in advanced cancers. The method was immunoSEQ multiplex PCR; TCRdb's version includes in-frame clones alone and lacks a portion of them. Among approximately 45,000 clones, 85% to 95% were seen once, and the ten largest hold 9.5% to 11%. Sequenced material: CD4+ or CD8+ T cells sorted from blood, taken in a trial of the OX40 agonist ivuxolimab. These receptors were taken from an adult with an advanced solid tumor such as melanoma, head and neck, liver or kidney cancer. Both conserved end residues are part of each CDR3. The order of the fields is CDR3 DNA, CDR3 protein, clone size, V gene, D gene, J gene. D genes are given only for firm matches. Clone size is given for some rows only: seen once, a few or many times, or a class if the clone is expanded.

TGTGCCAGCAGCCAACCATCTTCGACAGGGTCCTCCTACGAGCAGTACTTC	CASSQPSSTGSSYEQYF	once	TRBV4-2	TRBD1	TRBJ2-7
TGTGCCAGCAGTTCCACTCCGGGGCCTCCCGCTGAAAAACTGTTTTTT	CASSSTPGPPAEKLFF	-	TRBV6-6	-	TRBJ1-4
TGTGCCAGCACCAAACAGGGCCCTGGCAATCAGCCCCAGCATTTT	CASTKQGPGNQPQHF	-	TRBV19	-	TRBJ1-5
TGTGCCAGCAGCGTAGCTAGGACTAGCGGGAGCTACGAGCAGTACTTC	CASSVARTSGSYEQYF	-	TRBV9	TRBD2	TRBJ2-7
TGTGCCAGCAGCCCACTCCGAGGGGGCGGGAGGCCCACCGGGGAGCTGTTTTTT	CASSPLRGGGRPTGELFF	once	TRBV11-2	-	TRBJ2-2
TGTGCCAGCAGCCCCCTGGCGGGGGCAAATGAGCAGTTCTTC	CASSPLAGANEQFF	-	TRBV7-2	-	TRBJ2-1
TGTGCGGCACAGGGACTAGCCAAAAACATTCAGTACTTC	CAAQGLAKNIQYF	-	TRBV28	-	TRBJ2-4
TGTGCCAGCAGTTACCTTAGGACAGGGGGCAACGAGCAGTACTTC	CASSYLRTGGNEQYF	-	TRBV6-5	TRBD1	TRBJ2-7
TGTGCCAGCAGTTTATCCAGGGGGCTAGGTTCACCCCTCCACTTT	CASSLSRGLGSPLHF	-	TRBV27	TRBD1	TRBJ1-6
TGTGCCAGCAGCTATACATCCTATGAGCAGTTCTTC	CASSYTSYEQFF	-	TRBV7-9	-	TRBJ2-1
TGTGCCAGCAGTCTGGGGACTAGCGGGCGCAATGAGCAGTTCTTC	CASSLGTSGRNEQFF	-	TRBV27	TRBD2	TRBJ2-1
TGCGCCAGCAGCCAAGATCGGAGCGGGCAATTGGGGACCCAGTACTTC	CASSQDRSGQLGTQYF	-	TRBV4-3	-	TRBJ2-5
TGTGCCAGCAGCTCCTTGGAAGGAAATGAGCAGTTCTTC	CASSSLEGNEQFF	-	TRBV7-3	-	TRBJ2-1
TGTGCCAGCAGTGTTGACCGGGATCAGCCCCAGCATTTT	CASSVDRDQPQHF	-	TRBV25-1	-	TRBJ1-5
TGCAGCGTTGGGGCTACGTTGAACACCGGGGAGCTGTTTTTT	CSVGATLNTGELFF	-	TRBV29-1	-	TRBJ2-2
TGTGCCAGCAGCCCCCAAGGGGGGCCTCCGAAAAACATTCAGTACTTC	CASSPQGGPPKNIQYF	once	TRBV2	-	TRBJ2-4
TGTGCCAGCAGCTTCAGGGGTATAAGGTACGAGCAGTACTTC	CASSFRGIRYEQYF	-	TRBV7-2	-	TRBJ2-7
TGTGCCAGCTCACCGTCAGGCTTGAACACTGAAGCTTTCTTT	CASSPSGLNTEAFF	-	TRBV18	-	TRBJ1-1
TGTGCCAGCAGCGGTACAGGCACGCAGTATTTT	CASSGTGTQYF	-	TRBV7-9	-	TRBJ2-3
TGTGCCAGCAGTGAAGAGTTGGGACCAAAAAACATTCAGTACTTC	CASSEELGPKNIQYF	-	TRBV2	-	TRBJ2-4
TGCAGCGTTGAAGAGAGGGACAGGGGGCAGCCTAATGAAAAACTGTTTTTT	CSVEERDRGQPNEKLFF	-	TRBV29-1	TRBD1	TRBJ1-4
TGTGCCAGCAGCGTAGGGGGTATTAATTACGAGCAGTACTTC	CASSVGGINYEQYF	-	TRBV7-9	-	TRBJ2-7
TGTGCCAGCTGGGGAGAGCAGTACTTC	CASWGEQYF	-	TRBV6-4	-	TRBJ2-7
TGTGCCAGCAGCGTTAGCGGGAGGGCCGTTGACATTCAGTACTTC	CASSVSGRAVDIQYF	-	TRBV5-4	TRBD2	TRBJ2-4
TGTGCCAGCAGCCCTACGGGGGCGCGGGACTCCTACGAGCAGTACTTC	CASSPTGARDSYEQYF	few	TRBV7-6	-	TRBJ2-7
TGTGCCAGCAGCTTAGGATCGGGCAGGGGAGGCACTGAAGCTTTCTTT	CASSLGSGRGGTEAFF	-	TRBV7-2	-	TRBJ1-1
TGTGCCAGCAGCGACCCCGTGGGCGGGAGCTCCTACAATGAGCAGTTCTTC	CASSDPVGGSSYNEQFF	-	TRBV11-2	TRBD2	TRBJ2-1
TGTGCCAGCAGCTTCACGACAGGGGAAGAGACCCAGTACTTC	CASSFTTGEETQYF	-	TRBV7-8	TRBD1	TRBJ2-5
TGTGCCAGCAGCCAAGATCACCGAACTAGCGGTTCCTACGAGCAGTACTTC	CASSQDHRTSGSYEQYF	-	TRBV4-2	TRBD2	TRBJ2-7
TGTGCCAGCAGCATTTCGATTACTAGCTCCTACGAGCAGTACTTC	CASSISITSSYEQYF	-	TRBV28	-	TRBJ2-7
TGCGCCAGCAGCACCACAGGGCTGGGATCCTACGAGCAGTACTTC	CASSTTGLGSYEQYF	-	TRBV5-1	-	TRBJ2-7
TGTGCCAGCAGTTTGTGGATACCGGGACAGGGGGCATATGGCTACACCTTC	CASSLWIPGQGAYGYTF	-	TRBV28	TRBD1	TRBJ1-2
TGTGCCAGCAGTGAACTGGCACCAGGGGAGACCCAGTACTTC	CASSELAPGETQYF	-	TRBV6-1	-	TRBJ2-5
TGTGCCAGTAGTCCTCTACACGGGACAGGGAACTGGGAGACCCAGTACTTC	CASSPLHGTGNWETQYF	-	TRBV19	TRBD1	TRBJ2-5
TGTGCCAGCAGCTTAGATGAAGGGACAGGGGTTAATGAGCAGTTCTTC	CASSLDEGTGVNEQFF	-	TRBV7-2	TRBD1	TRBJ2-1
TGCAGCGCCATACTAGCGGGGGAGTCCTACGAGCAGTACTTC	CSAILAGESYEQYF	-	TRBV29-1	TRBD2	TRBJ2-7
TGTGCCAGCAGCCCACGTTATGGGACAGAAAACTACGAGCAGTACTTC	CASSPRYGTENYEQYF	-	TRBV9	TRBD1	TRBJ2-7
TGCGCCAGCAGCCAGTCAACTTCTGCCGGGACAGGGGCCGAGCAGTACTTC	CASSQSTSAGTGAEQYF	-	TRBV4-3	TRBD1	TRBJ2-7
TGTGCCAGCAGTTGGGAACAGGGATACGAGCAGTACTTC	CASSWEQGYEQYF	medium-sized	TRBV6-5	-	TRBJ2-7
TGTGCCAGCAGGTTAACAGGGTGGGGTGAAAAACTGTTTTTT	CASRLTGWGEKLFF	-	TRBV27	-	TRBJ1-4
TGTGCCAGCACCCCGTCGCTGGTGGAGAGGATCTTC	CASTPSLVERIF	-	TRBV2	-	TRBJ2-1
TGTGCCAGTTATTCTAATGAAAAACTGTTTTTT	CASYSNEKLFF	once	TRBV19	-	TRBJ1-4
TGTGCCAGCAGCTCCCAGTGGACTAGCGGAGCTAGCACAGATACGCAGTATTTT	CASSSQWTSGASTDTQYF	-	TRBV13	TRBD2	TRBJ2-3
TGTGCCAGCAGCTTATATTCCAGGAGCACAGATACGCAGTATTTT	CASSLYSRSTDTQYF	-	TRBV7-6	-	TRBJ2-3
TGCGCCAGCAGCCAAGACGCCGGGACTAGCTTTGCTGGGGCCAACGTCCTGACTTTC	CASSQDAGTSFAGANVLTF	-	TRBV4-3	TRBD2	TRBJ2-6